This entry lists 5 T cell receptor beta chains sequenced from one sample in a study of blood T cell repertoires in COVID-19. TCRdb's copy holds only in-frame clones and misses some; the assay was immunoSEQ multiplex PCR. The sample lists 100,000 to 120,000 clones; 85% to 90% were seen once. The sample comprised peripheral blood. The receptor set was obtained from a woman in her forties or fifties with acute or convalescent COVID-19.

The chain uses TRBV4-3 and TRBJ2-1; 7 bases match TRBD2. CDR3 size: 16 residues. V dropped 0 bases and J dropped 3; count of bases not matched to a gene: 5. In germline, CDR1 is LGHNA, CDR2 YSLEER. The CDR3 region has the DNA TGCGCCAGCAGCCAAGATCGCCTAGCGGTCTACAATGAGCAGTTCTTC. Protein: CASSQDRLAVYNEQFF.

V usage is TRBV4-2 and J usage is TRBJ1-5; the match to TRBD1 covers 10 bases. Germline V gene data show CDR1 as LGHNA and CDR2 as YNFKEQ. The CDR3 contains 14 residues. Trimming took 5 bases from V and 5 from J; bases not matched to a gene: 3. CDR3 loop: CASSGDRGDQPQHF. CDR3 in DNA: TGTGCCAGCAGCGGGGACAGGGGAGATCAGCCCCAGCATTTT.

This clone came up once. This CDR3 reads CASSEGSVSNQPQHF. CDR3 DNA sequence: TGTGCCAGCAGTGAAGGAAGCGTAAGTAATCAGCCCCAGCATTTT. The chain joins TRBV6-1 to TRBJ1-5; D is uncertain. Trimming shortened V by 1 base and J by 4 bases, and 11 bases separated the two germline ends. Germline lookup yields CDR1 MNHNS and CDR2 SASEGT. The CDR3 has 15 residues.

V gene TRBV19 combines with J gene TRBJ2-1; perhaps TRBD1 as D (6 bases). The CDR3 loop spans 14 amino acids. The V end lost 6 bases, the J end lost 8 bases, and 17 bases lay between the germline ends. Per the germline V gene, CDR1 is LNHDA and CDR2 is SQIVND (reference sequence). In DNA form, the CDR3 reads TGTGCCAGTAGAATCCCGGGACACGGGGATGAGCAGTTCTTC. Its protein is CASRIPGHGDEQFF.

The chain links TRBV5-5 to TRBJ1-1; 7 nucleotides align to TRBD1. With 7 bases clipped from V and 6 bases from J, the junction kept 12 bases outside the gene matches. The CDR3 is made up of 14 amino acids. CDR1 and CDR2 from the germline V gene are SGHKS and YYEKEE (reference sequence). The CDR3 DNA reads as TGTGCCAGCTCCTTTACAGGGGATCATCCTGAAGCTTTCTTT. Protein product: CASSFTGDHPEAFF.